This T cell receptor beta chain emerged from a study of cytomegalovirus exposure and HLA in healthy donors. Whole-study results and caveats: Highly shared variants forming one cluster were likely a sequencing artifact. Later examination showed HLA-associated TCR beta chains had greater clonal expansion than equally common others. Solely CMV serostatus was available to characterize immune exposure. Cytomegalovirus association was assigned to more than 150 TCR beta chains.

To note about this clone: Its antigen remains unidentified.

CDR3 length: 16 residues. The germline V gene encodes CDR1 PRHDT and CDR2 FYEKMQ (reference sequence). V shed 5 bases, J shed 0 bases, and the junction held 7 bases outside the gene matches. 13 Jbeta primers and 60 Vbeta primers were used for the PCR. Libraries were prepared by immunoSEQ multiplex PCR; TCRdb keeps only in-frame clonotypes and omits some of them. The table has 85,000 to 130,000 clones, 75% seen once. The sequence was collected from a man aged 35-49 years in good health and CMV-seronegative. The chain carries TRBV13 and TRBJ2-4; 7 nucleotides align to TRBD1. Sequences were obtained from PBMCs. This chain's CDR3 is CASSEVGQRAKNIQYF. CDR3 bases: TGTGCCAGCAGCGAGGTGGGACAGAGAGCCAAAAACATTCAGTACTTC.